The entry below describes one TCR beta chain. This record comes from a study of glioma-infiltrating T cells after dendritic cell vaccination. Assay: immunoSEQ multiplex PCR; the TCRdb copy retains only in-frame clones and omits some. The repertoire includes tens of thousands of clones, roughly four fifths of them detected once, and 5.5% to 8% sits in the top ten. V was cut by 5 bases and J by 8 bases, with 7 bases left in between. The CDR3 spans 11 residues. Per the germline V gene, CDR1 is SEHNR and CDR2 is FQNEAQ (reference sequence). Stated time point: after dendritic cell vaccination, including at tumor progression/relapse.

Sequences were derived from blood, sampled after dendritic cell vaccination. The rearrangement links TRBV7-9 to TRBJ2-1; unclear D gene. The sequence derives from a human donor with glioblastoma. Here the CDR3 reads CASSRQDEQFF. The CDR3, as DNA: TGTGCCAGCAGCCGCCAGGATGAGCAGTTCTTC.